One and the same sample provided the 21 T cell receptor beta chains below, sequenced in a study of OX40 agonist ivuxolimab in advanced cancers. Produced via immunoSEQ multiplex PCR; TCRdb's table is partial and in-frame only. The sample consists of 45,000 to 60,000 clones, under 90% of them appearing once. The starting material was CD4+ or CD8+ T cells sorted from blood, obtained in a trial of the OX40 agonist ivuxolimab. These receptors were collected from an adult with an advanced solid tumor such as melanoma, head and neck, liver or kidney cancer.

The V gene is TRBV11-1, the J gene TRBJ2-5; D possibly corresponds to TRBD2 (5 bases). The CDR3 contains 14 residues. The germline V and J ends were trimmed by 4 bases and 5 bases, with 14 bases remaining between them. Germline V gene sequence: CDR1 SGHAT, CDR2 FQDESV (reference sequence). In DNA form, the CDR3 reads TGTGCCAGCAGCTCCGCCTGGGGAGCGGAGACCCAGTACTTC. It encodes CASSSAWGAETQYF. The entire variable domain, with the rest obtained from reference TRBV11-1 and TRBJ2-5, is as follows: EAEVAQSPRYKITEKSQAVAFWCDPISGHATLYWYRQILGQGPELLVQFQDESVVDDSQLPKDRFSAERLKGVDSTLKIQPAELGDSAMYLCASSSAWGAETQYFGPGTRLLVL.

The chain recombines TRBV19 with TRBJ2-7, with TRBD2 identical over 12 bases. This CDR3 is 13 amino acids long. Germline CDR1 LNHDA, CDR2 SQIVND (reference sequence). V lost 8 bases, J lost 6 bases, and 5 bases stayed unmatched. The CDR3 protein is CASGGLAGFEQYF. The CDR3 DNA reads as TGTGCCAGTGGTGGACTAGCGGGATTCGAGCAGTACTTC.

V and J are TRBV7-2 and TRBJ1-6; D is unclear. CDR3 length equals 13 residues. The ends were cut back, 1 base at V and 18 bases at J, with 16 bases in the middle. From germline, CDR1 is SGHTA and CDR2 FQGNSA. CDR3 bases: TGTGCCAGCAGCTTAGTAGGTATAGGAGGACCCCACTTT. Translated, it gives CASSLVGIGGPHF. Using reference TRBV7-2 and TRBJ1-6 for the parts outside the CDR3, the full variable domain is GAGVSQSPSNKVTEKGKDVELRCDPISGHTALYWYRQSLGQGLEFLIYFQGNSAPDKSGLPSDRFSAERTGGSVSTLTIQRTQQEDSAVYLCASSLVGIGGPHFGNGTRLTVT.

The genes are TRBV2 and TRBJ1-3, with D possibly TRBD1 on 6 matching bases. Trimming removed 6 bases from V and 9 bases from J, with 15 bases in between. The CDR3 contains 13 residues. Germline CDR1 is SNHLY and CDR2 is FYNNEI. CDR3 nucleotides: TGTGCCAGCAGGGAGGACAGCGTCACCACCATATATTTT. Translating it yields CASREDSVTTIYF.

The genes are TRBV6-5 and TRBJ1-2; D is uncertain. V was clipped by 0 bases and J by 7 bases, with 9 bases between them. This CDR3 spans 13 amino acids. Germline V gives CDR1 MNHEY, CDR2 SVGAGI. The CDR3 DNA follows: TGTGCCAGCAGTTACTCGGCCCCCAGTGGCTACACCTTC. It is translated as CASSYSAPSGYTF.

The genes are TRBV18 and TRBJ2-5, with D perhaps TRBD1 or TRBD2 (6 bases each). The DNA matches TRBJ2-7 better at its end, which makes the J call doubtful. In germline, CDR1 is KGHSH, CDR2 LQKENI. CDR3 length: 20 amino acids. CDR3: CASSPPGDKRSSSNPYEQYF. The CDR3, as DNA: TGTGCCAGCTCACCCCCGGGGGACAAGCGTTCATCCTCTAACCCCTACGAGCAGTACTTC.

The chain carries TRBV5-1 and TRBJ2-7; TRBD1 or TRBD2 may be the D gene (5 bases each). V was trimmed by 4 bases and J by 2 bases, leaving 13 bases between them. Per germline, CDR1 SGHRS and CDR2 YFSETQ. This CDR3 has 14 amino acids. CDR3: CASSVRDEAYEQYF. CDR3 in DNA: TGCGCCAGCAGCGTCCGGGACGAGGCCTACGAGCAGTACTTC.

The chain recombines TRBV5-5 with TRBJ1-1, with D perhaps TRBD1 (6 bases). This CDR3 is 15 amino acids long. The V and J ends lost 5 bases and 4 bases respectively, with 18 bases between them. The germline V gene encodes CDR1 SGHKS and CDR2 YYEKEE (reference sequence). The CDR3 loop is CASRSGGQGGTEAFF. In DNA, the CDR3 is TGTGCCAGCAGGTCTGGGGGGCAGGGAGGCACTGAAGCTTTCTTT.

The chain combines TRBV10-1 with TRBJ2-5; a weak D match, TRBD1 (7 bases). V was cut by 4 bases and J by 5 bases, with 8 bases left in between. The CDR3 spans 12 residues. In germline, CDR1 is WNHNN, CDR2 SYGVQD (reference sequence). The CDR3 nucleotides are TGCGCCAGCAGTGCAGGGGGGGAGACCCAGTACTTC. Translation: CASSAGGETQYF.

The J gene is TRBJ2-5, the V gene TRBV7-6, with D possibly called TRBD1 or TRBD2 (5 bases each). The CDR3 extends over 16 amino acids. Trimming removed 9 bases at V and 3 bases at J, with 23 bases between. CDR1 and CDR2 from the germline V gene are SGHVS and FNYEAQ. DNA for the CDR3: TGTGCCAGGGGGAAAACTAGGGGTCCTAAGGAAGAGACCCAGTACTTC. It is translated as CARGKTRGPKEETQYF.

This rearrangement joins TRBV2 to TRBJ1-4; 9 bases align to TRBD1. V lost 9 bases and J lost 8; bases outside the gene matches: 7. Per germline, CDR1 SNHLY and CDR2 FYNNEI. The CDR3 contains 13 residues. Written as DNA, the CDR3 is TGTGCCAGTACAGGGGGCGCGCGCGAAAAACTGTTTTTT. Its translation is CASTGGAREKLFF. Filled out from reference TRBV2 and TRBJ1-4, the complete variable domain reads EPEVTQTPSHQVTQMGQEVILRCVPISNHLYFYWYRQILGQKVEFLVSFYNNEISEKSEIFDDQFSVERPDGSNFTLKIRSTKLEDSAMYFCASTGGAREKLFFGSGTQLSVL.

In nucleotides, the CDR3 is TGTGCCAGCTCGCCAACGGGACGCGGTTCCTCTGGAAACACCATATATTTT. Its translation is CASSPTGRGSSGNTIYF. V is TRBV18 and J is TRBJ1-3; a possible D gene is TRBD1 (5 bases). V lost 6 bases, J lost 0 bases, and 18 bases lay in between. There are 17 residues in the CDR3. Germline V gene lookup returns CDR1 KGHSH and CDR2 LQKENI. The full variable domain, rest sourced from reference TRBV18 and TRBJ1-3, is NAGVMQNPRHLVRRRGQEARLRCSPMKGHSHVYWYRQLPEEGLKFMVYLQKENIIDESGMPKERFSAEFPKEGPSILRIQQVVRGDSAAYFCASSPTGRGSSGNTIYFGEGSWLTVV.

This clone was counted between two and nine times. The chain carries TRBV9 and TRBJ2-4; TRBD2 aligns across 8 bases. V lost 3 bases to trimming and J lost 9 bases; unmatched junction nucleotides: 17. The CDR3 loop spans 17 amino acids. Germline CDR1 is SGDLS and CDR2 is YYNGEE. The CDR3 DNA follows: TGTGCCAGCAGCGCCGAGGGGCTAGCGGGCGCCCAGGGCATTCAGTACTTC. Translated: CASSAEGLAGAQGIQYF.

The chain is built from TRBV18 and TRBJ2-1; 12 nucleotides agree with TRBD2. CDR1 is KGHSH and CDR2 is LQKENI in the germline V gene. The ends lost 1 base at V and 7 bases at J; junction bases unmatched: 2. The CDR3 loop spans 15 amino acids. The chain's CDR3 is CASSPRLAGDNEQFF. The DNA of the CDR3 is TGTGCCAGCTCACCACGACTAGCGGGAGATAATGAGCAGTTCTTC.

J is TRBJ1-2 and V is TRBV11-2; no clear D gene. This CDR3 is built from 12 residues. Germline V gene data show CDR1 as SGHAT and CDR2 as FQNNGV. The V end lost 2 bases, the J end lost 8 bases, and 9 bases lay between the germline ends. CDR3 in amino acids: CASSLRFSGYTF. CDR3 in DNA: TGTGCCAGCAGCTTAAGGTTTTCCGGCTACACCTTC.

The rearrangement joins TRBV19 to TRBJ2-1; D unresolved. The germline V gene encodes CDR1 LNHDA and CDR2 SQIVND (reference sequence). This CDR3 spans 15 amino acids. The ends were cut back, 2 bases at V and 2 bases at J, with 10 bases in the middle. The CDR3 region is CASSIQELTYNEQFF. The DNA for the CDR3 is TGTGCCAGTAGTATACAGGAGTTGACCTACAATGAGCAGTTCTTC.

The chain carries TRBV29-1 and TRBJ2-1; D is perhaps TRBD2 (5 bases). V lost 7 bases and J lost 5, with 18 bases in between. Germline-derived CDR1 and CDR2 are SQVTM and ANQGSEA. The CDR3 length is 14 residues. The CDR3 reads CSDLPGSTDNEQFF. The CDR3 region has the DNA TGCAGCGACCTGCCGGGATCTACGGACAATGAGCAGTTCTTC.

The V and J genes are TRBV30 and TRBJ1-1, with D maybe TRBD1 (5 bases). V was clipped by 4 bases and J by 5 bases, with 23 bases between them. CDR1 is GTSNPN and CDR2 is SVGIG in the germline V gene (reference sequence). This CDR3 comprises 16 residues. In DNA, the CDR3 is TGTGCCTGGAAACCGAACTTGGCAGGGTTAGGAACTGAAGCTTTCTTT. This encodes CAWKPNLAGLGTEAFF.

The chain recombines TRBV10-3 with TRBJ2-1; D gene unclear. CDR3 length equals 14 residues. V was clipped by 4 bases and J by 4 bases, with 11 bases between them. CDR1 ENHRY and CDR2 SYGVKD come from the germline V gene. CDR3 residues: CAISVSPEYNEQFF. The CDR3 DNA is TGTGCCATCAGTGTTAGCCCCGAGTACAATGAGCAGTTCTTC.

The count of this clone is one. The rearrangement links TRBV19 to TRBJ1-3; TRBD1 aligns across 9 bases. The CDR3 contains 13 residues. The trim removed 7 bases at V and 7 bases at J, leaving 5 bases unmatched. Germline loops: CDR1 LNHDA, CDR2 SQIVND (reference sequence). The CDR3 sequence: CASKGQGRNTIYF. CDR3 DNA sequence: TGTGCCAGTAAGGGACAGGGACGGAACACCATATATTTT.

This chain joins TRBV7-6 and TRBJ1-6; D is undetermined. The germline V gene encodes CDR1 SGHVS and CDR2 FNYEAQ. The CDR3 length is 17 residues. V lost 1 base to trimming and J lost 5 bases, with 15 bases between them. The chain's CDR3 is CASSLGGELGDNSPLHF. The CDR3 nucleotides are TGTGCCAGCAGCTTAGGGGGAGAGTTGGGCGATAATTCACCCCTCCACTTT.